The 20 T cell receptor beta chains given below trace back to one sample, sequenced in a study of cytotoxic CD8 clonotypes in ibrutinib-treated CLL. Measured with immunoSEQ multiplex PCR; TCRdb has only the in-frame clones, and not every one. The sample contains 73,000 or so clones, 68% of which appear only once. The sequencing here drew on PBMCs, taken after 12 months of ibrutinib treatment. Source of these receptors: a human donor with chronic lymphocytic leukemia.

The CDR3 sequence: CASSSRTSDFTDTQYF. The CDR3 DNA sequence: TGTGCCAGCAGTTCCCGGACTAGCGATTTCACAGATACGCAGTATTTT. The V and J genes are TRBV6-5 and TRBJ2-3, with 9 nucleotides matching TRBD2. Germline-derived CDR1 and CDR2 are MNHEY and SVGAGI. The CDR3 has 16 amino acids. V gave up 4 bases and J gave up 2 bases; unmatched junction bases: 7.

The rearrangement joins TRBV11-1 to TRBJ1-2; the D is unclear. Germline V gene lookup returns CDR1 SGHAT and CDR2 FQDESV (reference sequence). The CDR3 loop spans 13 amino acids. The V end lost 5 bases, the J end lost 6 bases, and 13 bases lay between the germline ends. CDR3 in DNA: TGTGCCAGCAGCCGCGTATATAGAGATGGCTACACCTTC. It codes for CASSRVYRDGYTF.

The chain uses TRBV6-5 and TRBJ1-1; D is perhaps TRBD1 (5 bases). The CDR3 has 15 residues. V was clipped by 0 bases and J by 1 base, with 9 bases between them. Germline V gene data show CDR1 as MNHEY and CDR2 as SVGAGI. CDR3 coding DNA: TGTGCCAGCAGTTACTCGTCTAGGGGGAACACTGAAGCTTTCTTT. Protein product: CASSYSSRGNTEAFF.

V gene TRBV12-2 combines with J gene TRBJ2-5; the D call of TRBD2 is as the table states it, not checked on the DNA. TRBV12-2 is shown as a pseudogene. This CDR3 comprises 13 residues. DNA for the CDR3: TGTGCAAGTCGCCCAGGACTAGAAGAGACCCAGTACTTC. It encodes CASRPGLEETQYF.

This clone was observed a few times. The V call is TRBV2, the J call TRBJ2-7; D gene ambiguous. Per germline, CDR1 SNHLY and CDR2 FYNNEI. The CDR3 spans 12 residues. With 0 bases removed from V and 12 bases from J, the gap between germline ends came to 12 bases. CDR3 in amino acids: CASSEATPGAYF. The CDR3 DNA reads as TGTGCCAGCAGTGAAGCGACTCCGGGTGCGTACTTC.

This chain joins TRBV9 and TRBJ2-7; D possibly corresponds to TRBD2 (7 bases). CDR1 is SGDLS and CDR2 is YYNGEE in the germline V gene. V dropped 4 bases and J dropped 5 bases, with 16 bases sitting between them. This CDR3 has 14 residues. CDR3 residues: CASSPGAGANEQYF. The CDR3 DNA is TGTGCCAGCAGCCCAGGGGCGGGGGCGAACGAGCAGTACTTC.

The chain combines TRBV9 with TRBJ2-1; D not certain. The germline V gene encodes CDR1 SGDLS and CDR2 YYNGEE. The CDR3 totals 11 residues. V lost 2 bases to trimming and J lost 9 bases, with 6 bases between them. CDR3 residues: CASSVGSEQFF. The DNA for the CDR3 is TGTGCCAGCAGCGTTGGTTCTGAGCAGTTCTTC.

This rearrangement joins TRBV18 to TRBJ1-4; TRBD1 aligns across 10 bases. This CDR3 is 14 amino acids long. Looked up from germline, CDR1 is KGHSH and CDR2 is LQKENI. V lost 6 bases and J lost 8; bases outside the gene matches: 6. This CDR3 reads CASSRDRGVEKLFF. The CDR3 coding sequence is TGTGCCAGCTCTCGGGACAGGGGCGTAGAAAAACTGTTTTTT.

The chain has TRBV5-1 and TRBJ2-1, with D possibly TRBD2 on 5 matching bases. V lost 0 bases to trimming and J lost 8 bases, with 9 bases between them. The CDR3 sequence is 13 residues long. The V gene's germline CDR1 is SGHRS and CDR2 YFSETQ. DNA of the CDR3: TGCGCCAGCAGCTTGGCCGGGGTCCATGAGCAGTTCTTC. Amino acids: CASSLAGVHEQFF. Using reference TRBV5-1 and TRBJ2-1 for the parts outside the CDR3, the full variable domain is KAGVTQTPRYLIKTRGQQVTLSCSPISGHRSVSWYQQTPGQGLQFLFEYFSETQRNKGNFPGRFSGRQFSNSRSEMNVSTLELGDSALYLCASSLAGVHEQFFGPGTRLTVL.

This clone has at least ten counts. The rearrangement joins TRBV6-1 to TRBJ2-7; TRBD2 aligns across 9 bases. The length of the CDR3 is 13 residues. Germline V gene lookup returns CDR1 MNHNS and CDR2 SASEGT. Trimming at V came to 7 bases and at J to 6 bases, leaving 7 bases not matched to a gene. The CDR3 region has the DNA TGTGCCAGCACCGGGACTAGCCTCGGCGAGCAGTACTTC. Its translation is CASTGTSLGEQYF.

The chain employs TRBV7-9 and TRBJ1-2, with D unclear. The ends were cut back, 1 base at V and 8 bases at J, with 8 bases in the middle. The CDR3 covers 12 residues. Germline V lookup: CDR1 SEHNR, CDR2 FQNEAQ (reference sequence). This CDR3 is CASSLGDGGYTF. In DNA, the CDR3 is TGTGCCAGCAGCTTAGGGGATGGAGGCTACACCTTC.

This clone was picked up one time. V usage is TRBV29-1 and J usage is TRBJ2-5, with D uncertain. V lost 4 bases and J 0 bases, leaving 6 bases between the germline ends. Germline V gene data show CDR1 as SQVTM and CDR2 as ANQGSEA. The CDR3 loop spans 12 amino acids. In DNA, the CDR3 is TGCAGCGTTGTTGAGTACCAAGAGACCCAGTACTTC. Translating it yields CSVVEYQETQYF.

The chain combines TRBV6-1 with TRBJ2-5; 9 nucleotides align to TRBD1. Germline loops: CDR1 MNHNS, CDR2 SASEGT. The CDR3 has 14 residues. After removal of 4 bases from V and 6 bases from J, the junction contained 6 bases not matched to a gene. CDR3 loop: CASSGGQGRKTQYF. Written as DNA, the CDR3 is TGTGCCAGCAGTGGTGGACAGGGGAGAAAGACCCAGTACTTC.

The J gene is TRBJ2-1, the V gene TRBV2; 9 bases are a match to TRBD1. CDR3 size: 17 residues. The trim removed 4 bases at V and 2 bases at J, leaving 9 bases unmatched. Looked up from germline, CDR1 is SNHLY and CDR2 is FYNNEI. The CDR3 here is CASSGSPGQGPYNEQFF. The CDR3 nucleotides are TGTGCCAGCAGTGGGAGCCCGGGACAGGGTCCCTACAATGAGCAGTTCTTC.

The chain joins TRBV30 to TRBJ2-3; unclear D gene. V was trimmed by 1 base and J by 0 bases, leaving 5 bases between them. CDR1 and CDR2 (germline): GTSNPN, SVGIG (reference sequence). The CDR3 loop spans 13 amino acids. CDR3: CAWSAGSTDTQYF. Written as DNA, the CDR3 is TGTGCCTGGAGTGCAGGTAGCACAGATACGCAGTATTTT.

This clone was seen a handful of times. The chain employs TRBV19 and TRBJ1-2; TRBD1 might be the D (6 bases). Per the germline V gene, CDR1 is LNHDA and CDR2 is SQIVND (reference sequence). The CDR3 has 14 amino acids. The ends were cut back, 4 bases at V and 0 bases at J, with 9 bases in the middle. The CDR3, as DNA: TGTGCCAGTAGTACTCGGACAGCTAACTATGGCTACACCTTC. Amino acid sequence: CASSTRTANYGYTF.

In DNA form, the CDR3 reads TGTGCCATCAGAGTAGAGGGGGTCCTGAACACTGAAGCTTTCTTT. Its translation is CAIRVEGVLNTEAFF. The V gene is TRBV10-3, the J gene TRBJ1-1; D is possibly TRBD1 (6 bases). The germline CDR1 and CDR2 sequences are ENHRY and SYGVKD. The CDR3 loop spans 15 amino acids. The V end was cut by 6 bases, the J end by 0 bases, with 14 bases between.

This clone counts as medium-sized. This chain joins TRBV4-3 and TRBJ1-6; no clear D gene. The V gene lost 2 bases and the J gene lost 9 bases, with 11 bases spanning the gap. CDR3 length: 14 residues. Germline CDR1 is LGHNA and CDR2 is YSLEER. CDR3 nucleotides: TGCGCCAGCAGCCAATCTCAGAGGGTTTCACCCCTCCACTTT. Amino acid sequence: CASSQSQRVSPLHF.

The genes are TRBV7-9 and TRBJ1-1; tentatively, D is TRBD1 (6 bases). This CDR3 is built from 17 residues. Germline V gives CDR1 SEHNR, CDR2 FQNEAQ (reference sequence). Trimming stripped 11 bases from V and 0 bases from J, with 25 bases between. CDR3 loop: CAAITLGGASLNTEAFF. The CDR3 DNA sequence: TGTGCCGCGATTACCTTAGGGGGGGCGTCTTTGAACACTGAAGCTTTCTTT.

The V and J genes are TRBV27 and TRBJ1-1; D unclear. CDR1 and CDR2 (germline): MNHEY, SMNVEV (reference sequence). There are 15 residues in the CDR3. V dropped 5 bases and J dropped 1 base, with 14 bases sitting between them. The CDR3 region has the DNA TGTGCCAGCAGTCCCGAATCGTACAGGAACACTGAAGCTTTCTTT. It specifies CASSPESYRNTEAFF.